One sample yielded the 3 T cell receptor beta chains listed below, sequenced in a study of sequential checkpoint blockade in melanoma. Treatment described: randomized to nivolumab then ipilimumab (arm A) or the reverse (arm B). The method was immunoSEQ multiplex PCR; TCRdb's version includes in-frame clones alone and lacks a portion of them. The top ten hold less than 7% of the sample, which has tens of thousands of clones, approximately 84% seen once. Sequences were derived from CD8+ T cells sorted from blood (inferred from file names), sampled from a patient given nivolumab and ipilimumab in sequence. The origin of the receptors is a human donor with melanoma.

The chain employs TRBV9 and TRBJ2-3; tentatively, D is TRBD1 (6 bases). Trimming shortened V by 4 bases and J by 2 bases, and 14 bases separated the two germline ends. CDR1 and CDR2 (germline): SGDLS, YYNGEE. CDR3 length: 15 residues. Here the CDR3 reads CASSQVGATTDTQYF. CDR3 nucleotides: TGTGCCAGCAGCCAAGTGGGGGCAACCACAGATACGCAGTATTTT.

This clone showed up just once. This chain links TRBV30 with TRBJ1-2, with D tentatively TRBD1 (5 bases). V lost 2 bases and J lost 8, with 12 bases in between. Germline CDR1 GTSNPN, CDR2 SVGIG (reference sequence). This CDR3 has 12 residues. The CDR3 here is CAWSFDSGGYTF. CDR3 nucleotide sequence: TGTGCCTGGAGTTTCGACAGTGGCGGCTACACCTTC.

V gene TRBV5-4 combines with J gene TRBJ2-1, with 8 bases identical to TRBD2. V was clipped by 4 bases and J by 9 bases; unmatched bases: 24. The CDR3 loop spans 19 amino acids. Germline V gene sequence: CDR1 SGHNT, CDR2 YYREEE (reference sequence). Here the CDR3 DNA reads TGTGCCAGCAGCGCGGACCTTGAGTTGGGCGGGGGGACGGGGGGTGAGCAGTTCTTC. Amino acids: CASSADLELGGGTGGEQFF.